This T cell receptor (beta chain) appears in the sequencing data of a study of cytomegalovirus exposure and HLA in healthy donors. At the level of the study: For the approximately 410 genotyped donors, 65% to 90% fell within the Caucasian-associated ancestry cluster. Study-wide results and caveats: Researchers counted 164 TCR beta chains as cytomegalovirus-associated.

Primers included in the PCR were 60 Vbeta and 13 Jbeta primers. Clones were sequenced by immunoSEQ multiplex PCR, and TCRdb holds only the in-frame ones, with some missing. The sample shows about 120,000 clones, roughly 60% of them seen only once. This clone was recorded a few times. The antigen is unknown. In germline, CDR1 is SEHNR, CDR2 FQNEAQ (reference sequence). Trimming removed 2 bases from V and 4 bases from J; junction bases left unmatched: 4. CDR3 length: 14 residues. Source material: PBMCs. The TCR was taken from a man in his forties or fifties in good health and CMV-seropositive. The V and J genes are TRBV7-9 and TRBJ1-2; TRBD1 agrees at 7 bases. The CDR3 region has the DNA TGTGCCAGCAGCTTATTAGGACAGGCCTATGGCTACACCTTC. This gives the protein CASSLLGQAYGYTF. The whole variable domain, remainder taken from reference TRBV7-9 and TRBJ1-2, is DTGVSQNPRHKITKRGQNVTFRCDPISEHNRLYWYRQTLGQGPEFLTYFQNEAQLEKSRLLSDRFSAERPKGSFSTLEIQRTEQGDSAMYLCASSLLGQAYGYTFGSGTRLTVV.